This T cell receptor (beta chain) is from a study of cytomegalovirus exposure and HLA in healthy donors. PCR was performed using 60 Vbeta and 13 Jbeta primers. Sequencing used immunoSEQ multiplex PCR; TCRdb keeps in-frame clones, though not all of them. The sample contains 95,000 to 100,000 clones, roughly three quarters of which appear only once. CDR3 length: 17 amino acids. Germline CDR1 and CDR2: SGHRS and YFSETQ. Trimming pared 7 bases from V and 8 bases from J, leaving 28 bases between. Donors counted as nominally healthy when sampled, yet unrecorded immune exposures were likely. The clonotype was recovered from a man aged 35 to 55 in good health and CMV-seronegative. The chain combines TRBV5-1 with TRBJ2-1; tentatively, D is TRBD1 (6 bases). The sequenced material came from PBMCs. CDR3 bases: TGCGCCAGCCAGGGGCTGGGTGAAGATTTATACCTACATGAGCAGTTCTTC. Residues: CASQGLGEDLYLHEQFF.